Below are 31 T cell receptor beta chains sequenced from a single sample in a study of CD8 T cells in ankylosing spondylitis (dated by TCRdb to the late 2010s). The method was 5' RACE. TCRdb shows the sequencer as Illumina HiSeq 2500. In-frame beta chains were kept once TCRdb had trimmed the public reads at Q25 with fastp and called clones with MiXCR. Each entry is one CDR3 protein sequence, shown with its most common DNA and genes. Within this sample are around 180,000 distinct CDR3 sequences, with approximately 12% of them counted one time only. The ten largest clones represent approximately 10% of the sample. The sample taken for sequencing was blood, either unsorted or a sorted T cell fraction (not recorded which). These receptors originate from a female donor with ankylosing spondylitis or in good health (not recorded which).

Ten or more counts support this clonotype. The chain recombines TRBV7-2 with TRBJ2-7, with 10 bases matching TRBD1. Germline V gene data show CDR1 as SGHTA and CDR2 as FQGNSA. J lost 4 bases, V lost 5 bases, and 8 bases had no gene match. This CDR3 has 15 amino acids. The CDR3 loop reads CASSLLGQGIYEQYF. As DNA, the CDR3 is TGTGCCAGCAGCCTACTGGGACAGGGGATTTACGAGCAGTACTTC.

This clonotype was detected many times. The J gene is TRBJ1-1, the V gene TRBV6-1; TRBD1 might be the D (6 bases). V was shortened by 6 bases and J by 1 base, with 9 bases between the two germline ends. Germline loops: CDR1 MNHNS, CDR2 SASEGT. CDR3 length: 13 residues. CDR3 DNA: TGTGCCAGCAGGAAGACAGGGAACACTGAAGCTTTCTTT. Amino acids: CASRKTGNTEAFF.

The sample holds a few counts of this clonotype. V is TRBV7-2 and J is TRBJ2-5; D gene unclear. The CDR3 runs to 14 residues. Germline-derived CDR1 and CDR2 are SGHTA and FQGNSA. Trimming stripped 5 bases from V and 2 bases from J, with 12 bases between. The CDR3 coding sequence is TGTGCCAGCAGCCCTGATGGGCGTCAAGAGACCCAGTACTTC. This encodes CASSPDGRQETQYF.

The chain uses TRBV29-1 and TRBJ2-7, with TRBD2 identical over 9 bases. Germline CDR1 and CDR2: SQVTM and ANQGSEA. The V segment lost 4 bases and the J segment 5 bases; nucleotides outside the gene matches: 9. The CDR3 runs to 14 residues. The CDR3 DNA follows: TGCAGCGTTGGGGGCGGGAGGGCCGGCGACGAGCAGTACTTC. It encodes CSVGGGRAGDEQYF.

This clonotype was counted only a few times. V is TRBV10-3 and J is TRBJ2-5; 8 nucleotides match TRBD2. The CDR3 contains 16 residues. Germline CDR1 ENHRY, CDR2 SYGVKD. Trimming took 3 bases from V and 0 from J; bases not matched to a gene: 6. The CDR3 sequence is CAISELAGGYQETQYF. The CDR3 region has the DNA TGTGCCATCAGTGAATTGGCGGGAGGCTACCAAGAGACCCAGTACTTC.

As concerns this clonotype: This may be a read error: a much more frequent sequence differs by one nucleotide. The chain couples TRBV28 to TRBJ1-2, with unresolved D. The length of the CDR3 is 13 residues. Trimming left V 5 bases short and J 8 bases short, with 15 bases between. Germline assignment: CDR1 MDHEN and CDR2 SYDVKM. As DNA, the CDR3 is TGTGCCAGCAGTCCTGGAGGGCGGGTCGGCTACACCTTC. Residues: CASSPGGRVGYTF.

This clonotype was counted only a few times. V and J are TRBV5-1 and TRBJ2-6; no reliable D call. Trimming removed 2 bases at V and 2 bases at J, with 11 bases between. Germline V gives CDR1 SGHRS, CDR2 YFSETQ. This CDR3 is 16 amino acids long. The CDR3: CASSFPPVTGANVLTF. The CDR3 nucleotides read TGCGCCAGCAGCTTTCCGCCGGTCACTGGGGCCAACGTCCTGACTTTC. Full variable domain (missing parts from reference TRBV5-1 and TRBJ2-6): KAGVTQTPRYLIKTRGQQVTLSCSPISGHRSVSWYQQTPGQGLQFLFEYFSETQRNKGNFPGRFSGRQFSNSRSEMNVSTLELGDSALYLCASSFPPVTGANVLTFGAGSRLTVL.

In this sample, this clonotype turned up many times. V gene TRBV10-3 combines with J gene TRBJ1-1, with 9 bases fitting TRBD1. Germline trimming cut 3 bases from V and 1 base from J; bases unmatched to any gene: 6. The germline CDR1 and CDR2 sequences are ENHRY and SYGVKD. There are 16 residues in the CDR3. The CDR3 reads CAISDQPGQGNTEAFF. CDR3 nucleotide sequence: TGTGCCATCAGTGATCAACCGGGACAGGGGAACACTGAAGCTTTCTTT.

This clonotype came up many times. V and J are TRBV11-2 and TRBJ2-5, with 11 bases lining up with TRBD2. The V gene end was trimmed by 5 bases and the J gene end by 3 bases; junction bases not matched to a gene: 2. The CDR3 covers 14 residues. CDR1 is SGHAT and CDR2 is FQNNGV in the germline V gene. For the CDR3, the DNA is TGTGCCAGCAGCCCGGGACTAGCGGAAGAGACCCAGTACTTC. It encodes CASSPGLAEETQYF.

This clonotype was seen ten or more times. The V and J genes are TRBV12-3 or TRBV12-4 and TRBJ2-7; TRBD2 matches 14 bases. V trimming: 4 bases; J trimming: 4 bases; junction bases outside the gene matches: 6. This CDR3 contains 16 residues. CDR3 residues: CASSSSGTSGSYEQYF. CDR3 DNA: TGTGCCAGCAGTTCCTCCGGGACTAGCGGGAGTTACGAGCAGTACTTC.

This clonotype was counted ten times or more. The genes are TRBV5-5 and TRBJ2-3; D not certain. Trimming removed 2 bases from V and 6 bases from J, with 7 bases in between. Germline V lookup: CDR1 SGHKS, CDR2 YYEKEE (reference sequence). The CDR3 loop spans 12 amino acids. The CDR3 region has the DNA TGTGCCAGCAGCTTCCATATGGATACGCAGTATTTT. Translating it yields CASSFHMDTQYF. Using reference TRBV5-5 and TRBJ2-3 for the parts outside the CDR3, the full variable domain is DAGVTQSPTHLIKTRGQQVTLRCSPISGHKSVSWYQQVLGQGPQFIFQYYEKEERGRGNFPDRFSARQFPNYSSELNVNALLLGDSALYLCASSFHMDTQYFGPGTRLTVL.

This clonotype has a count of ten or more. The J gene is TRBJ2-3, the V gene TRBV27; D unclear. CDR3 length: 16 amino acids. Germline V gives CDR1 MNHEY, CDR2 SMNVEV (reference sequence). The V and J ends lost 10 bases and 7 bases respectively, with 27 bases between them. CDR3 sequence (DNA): TGTGCCAACTACCACCAAAAGATCCGCACGGGTTATACGCAGTATTTT. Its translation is CANYHQKIRTGYTQYF.

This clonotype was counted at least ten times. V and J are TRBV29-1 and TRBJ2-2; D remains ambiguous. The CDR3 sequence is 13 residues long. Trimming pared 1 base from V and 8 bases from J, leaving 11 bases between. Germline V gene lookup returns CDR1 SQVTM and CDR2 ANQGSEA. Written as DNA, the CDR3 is TGCAGCGTTGAAGTCCAGATAGCAGGGGAGCTGTTTTTT. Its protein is CSVEVQIAGELFF.

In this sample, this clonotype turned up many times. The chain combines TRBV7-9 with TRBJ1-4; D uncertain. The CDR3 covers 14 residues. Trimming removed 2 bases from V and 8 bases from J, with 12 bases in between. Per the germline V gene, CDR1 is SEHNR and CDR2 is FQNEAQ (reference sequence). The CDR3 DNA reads TGTGCCAGCAGCTTAAACGGGCGGCTCGAAAAACTGTTTTTT. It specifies CASSLNGRLEKLFF.

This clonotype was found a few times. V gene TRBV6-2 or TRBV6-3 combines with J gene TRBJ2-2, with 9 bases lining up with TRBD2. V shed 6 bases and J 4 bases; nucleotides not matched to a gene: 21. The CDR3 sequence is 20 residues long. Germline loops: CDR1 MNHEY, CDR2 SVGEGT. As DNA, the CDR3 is TGTGCCAGCAGCAAACGGACTTGGCGGGAGGGCCCTCGGGGCACCGGGGAGCTGTTTTTT. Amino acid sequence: CASSKRTWREGPRGTGELFF.

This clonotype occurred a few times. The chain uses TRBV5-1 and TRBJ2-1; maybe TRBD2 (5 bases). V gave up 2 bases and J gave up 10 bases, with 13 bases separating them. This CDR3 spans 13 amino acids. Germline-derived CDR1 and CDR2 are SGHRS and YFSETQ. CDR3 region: CASSFLSGGEQFF. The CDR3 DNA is TGCGCCAGCAGCTTTCTGTCAGGAGGCGAGCAGTTCTTC.

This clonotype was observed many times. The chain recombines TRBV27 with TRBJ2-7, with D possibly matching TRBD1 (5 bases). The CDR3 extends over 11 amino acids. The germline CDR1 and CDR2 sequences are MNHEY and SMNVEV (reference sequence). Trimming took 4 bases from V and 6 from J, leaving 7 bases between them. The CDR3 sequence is CASSYQGEQYF. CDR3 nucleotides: TGTGCCAGCAGTTATCAGGGCGAGCAGTACTTC.

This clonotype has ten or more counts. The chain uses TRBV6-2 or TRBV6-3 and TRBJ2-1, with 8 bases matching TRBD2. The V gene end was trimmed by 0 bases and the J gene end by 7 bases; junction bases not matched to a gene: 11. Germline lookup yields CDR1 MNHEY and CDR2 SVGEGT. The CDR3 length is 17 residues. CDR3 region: CASSYSPPGGIYNEQFF. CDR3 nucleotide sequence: TGTGCCAGCAGTTACTCTCCGCCGGGAGGGATCTATAATGAGCAGTTCTTC.

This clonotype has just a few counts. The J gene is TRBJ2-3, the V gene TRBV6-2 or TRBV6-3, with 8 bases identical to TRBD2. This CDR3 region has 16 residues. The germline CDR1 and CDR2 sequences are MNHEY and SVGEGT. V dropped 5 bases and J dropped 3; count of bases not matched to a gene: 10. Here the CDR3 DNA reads TGTGCCAGCAGTCGACCGGGACTAGGTACAACAGATACGCAGTATTTT. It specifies CASSRPGLGTTDTQYF.

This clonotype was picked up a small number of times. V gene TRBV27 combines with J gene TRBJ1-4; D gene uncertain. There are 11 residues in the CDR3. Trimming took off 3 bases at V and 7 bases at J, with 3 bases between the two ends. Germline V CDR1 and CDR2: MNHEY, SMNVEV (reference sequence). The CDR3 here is CASSFGEKLFF. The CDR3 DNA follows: TGTGCCAGCAGTTTCGGTGAAAAACTGTTTTTT.

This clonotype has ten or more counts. The CDR3 nucleotides read TGTGCCAGTAGTATACTCCCAGGGGGAACTAACTATGGCTACACCTTC. Translation: CASSILPGGTNYGYTF. The chain links TRBV19 to TRBJ1-2, with 7 nucleotides matching TRBD1. The CDR3 sequence is 16 residues long. Germline assignment: CDR1 LNHDA and CDR2 SQIVND (reference sequence). V dropped 2 bases and J dropped 0; count of bases not matched to a gene: 6.

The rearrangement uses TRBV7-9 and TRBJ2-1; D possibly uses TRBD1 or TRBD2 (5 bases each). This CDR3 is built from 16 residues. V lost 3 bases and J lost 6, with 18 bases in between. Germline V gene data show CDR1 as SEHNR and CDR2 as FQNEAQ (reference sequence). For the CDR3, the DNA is TGTGCCAGCAGCTTTGATTATCGGCAGGGAGTCAATGAGCAGTTCTTC. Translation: CASSFDYRQGVNEQFF.

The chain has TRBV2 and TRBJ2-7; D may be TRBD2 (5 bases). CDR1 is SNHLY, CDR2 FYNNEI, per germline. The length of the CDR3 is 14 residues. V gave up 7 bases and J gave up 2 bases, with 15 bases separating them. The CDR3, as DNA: TGTGCCAGCACTCCCAGGACTTCTCCCTACGAGCAGTACTTC. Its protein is CASTPRTSPYEQYF.

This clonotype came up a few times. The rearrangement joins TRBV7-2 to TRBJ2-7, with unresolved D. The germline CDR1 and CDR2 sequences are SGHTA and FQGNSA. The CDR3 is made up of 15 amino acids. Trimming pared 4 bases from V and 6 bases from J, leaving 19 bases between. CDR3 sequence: CASSSILGPQSEQYF. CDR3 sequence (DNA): TGTGCCAGCAGCTCCATTCTCGGACCCCAGAGCGAGCAGTACTTC.

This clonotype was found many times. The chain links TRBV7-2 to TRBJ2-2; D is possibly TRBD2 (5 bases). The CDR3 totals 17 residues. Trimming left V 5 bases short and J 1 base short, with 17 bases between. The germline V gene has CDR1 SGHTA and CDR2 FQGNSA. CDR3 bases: TGTGCCAGCAGCCTCCGGATCGGACTGATGAACACCGGGGAGCTGTTTTTT. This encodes CASSLRIGLMNTGELFF.

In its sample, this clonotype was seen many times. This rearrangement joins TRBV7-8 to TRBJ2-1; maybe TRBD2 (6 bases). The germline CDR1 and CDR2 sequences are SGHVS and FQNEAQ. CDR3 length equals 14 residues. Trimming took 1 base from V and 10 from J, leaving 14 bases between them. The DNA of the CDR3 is TGTGCCAGCAGCTTAGGACTAGTGGGTCGCGAGCAGTTCTTC. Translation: CASSLGLVGREQFF.

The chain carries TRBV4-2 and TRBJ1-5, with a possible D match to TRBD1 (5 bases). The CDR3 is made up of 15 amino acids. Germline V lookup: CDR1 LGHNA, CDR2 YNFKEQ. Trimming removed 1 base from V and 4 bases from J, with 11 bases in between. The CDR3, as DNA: TGTGCCAGCAGCCAAGGTCTGGGGGAAAATCAGCCCCAGCATTTT. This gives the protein CASSQGLGENQPQHF.

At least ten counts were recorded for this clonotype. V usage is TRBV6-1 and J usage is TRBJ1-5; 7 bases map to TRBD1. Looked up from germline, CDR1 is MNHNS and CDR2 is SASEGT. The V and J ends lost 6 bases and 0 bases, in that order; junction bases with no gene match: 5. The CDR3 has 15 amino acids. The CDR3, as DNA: TGTGCCAGCAGACTGGGACAGTATAGCAATCAGCCCCAGCATTTT. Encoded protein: CASRLGQYSNQPQHF.

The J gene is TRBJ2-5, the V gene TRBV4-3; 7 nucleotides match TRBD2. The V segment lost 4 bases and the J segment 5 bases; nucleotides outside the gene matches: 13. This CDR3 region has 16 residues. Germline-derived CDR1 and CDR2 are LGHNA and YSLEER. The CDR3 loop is CASSRGEGLFKETQYF. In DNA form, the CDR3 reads TGCGCCAGCAGCCGGGGGGAGGGCCTGTTTAAGGAGACCCAGTACTTC.

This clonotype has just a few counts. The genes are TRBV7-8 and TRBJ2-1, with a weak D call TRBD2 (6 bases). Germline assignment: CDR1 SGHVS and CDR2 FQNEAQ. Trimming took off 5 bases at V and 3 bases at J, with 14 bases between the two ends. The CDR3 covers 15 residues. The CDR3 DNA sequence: TGTGCCAGCAGCGTCCGAAGGGACTTCTACAATGAGCAGTTCTTC. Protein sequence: CASSVRRDFYNEQFF.

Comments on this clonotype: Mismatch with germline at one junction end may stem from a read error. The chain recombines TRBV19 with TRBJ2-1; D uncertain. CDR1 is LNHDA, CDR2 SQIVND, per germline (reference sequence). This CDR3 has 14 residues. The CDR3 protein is CASSKRVAYNEQIF. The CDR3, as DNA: TGTGCCAGTAGTAAAAGAGTGGCCTACAATGAGCAGATCTTC.